Many counts were recorded for the clone carrying this T cell receptor (beta chain). The sample originates from a study of blood T cells in healthy people across ages. Germline V gene sequence: CDR1 MNHEY, CDR2 SMNVEV (reference sequence). The V segment lost 2 bases and the J segment 3 bases; nucleotides outside the gene matches: 12. The CDR3 is made up of 18 amino acids. A J-beta primer mix and a sample-barcoded 5' primer were used in a second PCR of about 7 to 12 cycles. TCRdb called the 5' RACE reads again in MiXCR, with one record for every CDR3 protein. The sample yields about 1,500,000 distinct CDR3 sequences, 25% to 30% seen once.

V is TRBV27 and J is TRBJ2-1; TRBD2 aligns across 8 bases. The sample taken for sequencing was blood. The source of this sequence is a woman in her twenties or thirties in good health. The CDR3 DNA is TGTGCCAGCAGTTTAGTAACCTCCGGGACTAGGAACTACAATGAGCAGTTCTTC. It specifies CASSLVTSGTRNYNEQFF.